Listed here is a single T cell receptor (beta chain). Its target is not known. These data come from a study of cytomegalovirus exposure and HLA in healthy donors. The study's findings and limits: Sequencing likely generated an artifact that appeared as a cluster of highly shared sequence variants. The majority of TCR sequences were rare, yet some public TCRs appeared in many donors. The CMV antigen specificity of a few CMV-associated chains was confirmed through in vitro analysis.

PCR was performed using 60 Vbeta and 13 Jbeta primers. Repertoires were generated with immunoSEQ multiplex PCR, while TCRdb's copy carries only in-frame clones and drops some. The sample has under 200,000 clones. Sequenced input: PBMCs. This clonotype originated in a man aged 30 to 39 in good health and CMV-seronegative.

The CDR3 region has the DNA TGTGCCAGCAGTGTAAGCCAGGGGCTGACGCCCCAGCATTTT. The encoded protein is CASSVSQGLTPQHF. The chain carries TRBV27 and TRBJ1-5, with D possibly TRBD1 on 6 matching bases. The V gene's germline CDR1 is MNHEY and CDR2 SMNVEV (reference sequence). The CDR3 loop spans 14 amino acids. V shed 5 bases and J shed 9 bases, with 17 bases lying between them.